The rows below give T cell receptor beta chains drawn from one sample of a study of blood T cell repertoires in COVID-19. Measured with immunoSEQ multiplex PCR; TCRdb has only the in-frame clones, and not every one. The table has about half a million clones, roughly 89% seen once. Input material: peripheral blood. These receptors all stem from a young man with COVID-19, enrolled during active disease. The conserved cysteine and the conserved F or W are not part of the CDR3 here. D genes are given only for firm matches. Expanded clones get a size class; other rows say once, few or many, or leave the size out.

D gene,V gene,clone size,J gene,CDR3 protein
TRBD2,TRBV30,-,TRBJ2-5,AWSPLSGRAQETQY
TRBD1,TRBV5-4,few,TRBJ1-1,ASSSDRANTEAF
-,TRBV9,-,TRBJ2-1,ASSLGGASVNEQF
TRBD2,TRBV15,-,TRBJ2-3,ATRLAGGSTDTQY
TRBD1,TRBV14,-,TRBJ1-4,ASSPGGGKLF
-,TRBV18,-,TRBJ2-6,ASSPQGAGANVLT
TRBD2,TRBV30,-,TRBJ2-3,AWNWASGREVADTQY
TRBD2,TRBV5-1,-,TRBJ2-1,ASSLASGVNEQF
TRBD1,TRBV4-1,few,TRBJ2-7,ASSQGQGAYEQY
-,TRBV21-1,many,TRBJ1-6,ASSADRDESPLH
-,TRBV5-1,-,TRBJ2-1,ASGAGNEQF
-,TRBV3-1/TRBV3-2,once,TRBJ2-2,ASSLSLAPGELF